The 20 T cell receptor beta chains presented below share a single source sample, sequenced in a study of OX40 agonist ivuxolimab in advanced cancers. Assay: immunoSEQ multiplex PCR; the TCRdb copy retains only in-frame clones and omits some. This table has approximately 35,000 clones, around 80% appearing once. The source material was CD4+ or CD8+ T cells sorted from blood, sampled in a trial of the OX40 agonist ivuxolimab. The source of these receptors is an adult with an advanced solid tumor such as melanoma, head and neck, liver or kidney cancer.

The chain uses TRBV25-1 and TRBJ2-7; possible D gene TRBD2, 6 bases. The length of the CDR3 is 16 residues. Trimming shortened V by 1 base and J by 7 bases, and 20 bases separated the two germline ends. Per the germline V gene, CDR1 is MGHDK and CDR2 is SYGVNS. The DNA of the CDR3 is TGTGCCAGCAGTGAATTGGGAGGAGGGGACCAGTGGGAGCAGTACTTC. Protein: CASSELGGGDQWEQYF.

The chain combines TRBV6-1 with TRBJ2-4; D possibly corresponds to TRBD2 (6 bases). Germline assignment: CDR1 MNHNS and CDR2 SASEGT. V was cut by 8 bases and J by 6 bases, with 20 bases left in between. The CDR3 extends over 15 amino acids. CDR3 DNA: TGTGCCAGCCCCCCCCGCGGGAAAGGGAGAAACATTCAGTACTTC. Protein product: CASPPRGKGRNIQYF.

This chain uses TRBV20-1 with TRBJ2-3; D unresolved. Between the trimmed V and J ends, which lost 3 bases and 4 bases, there was a span of 5 bases. Germline CDR1 is DFQATT and CDR2 is SNEGSKA (reference sequence). The CDR3 runs to 11 residues. CDR3 in DNA: TGCAGTGCTAGCTTTCCAGATACGCAGTATTTT. The encoded protein is CSASFPDTQYF.

A few counts support this clone. This chain connects TRBV7-9 to TRBJ2-6, with D uncertain. Germline CDR1 SEHNR, CDR2 FQNEAQ (reference sequence). The CDR3 has 13 residues. Trimming stripped 7 bases from V and 2 bases from J, with 6 bases between. The CDR3 nucleotides are TGTGCCAGCACCTCTACTGGGGCCAACGTCCTGACTTTC. Amino acids: CASTSTGANVLTF.

The rearrangement joins TRBV11-2 to TRBJ2-7; D uncertain. The CDR3 runs to 15 residues. Germline lookup yields CDR1 SGHAT and CDR2 FQNNGV. Trimming pared 1 base from V and 0 bases from J, leaving 10 bases between. The CDR3 here is CASSLAPVSSYEQYF. CDR3 in DNA: TGTGCCAGCAGCTTAGCACCGGTAAGCTCCTACGAGCAGTACTTC.

This clone has just one count. This chain connects TRBV7-6 to TRBJ1-2; 7 bases match TRBD1. Germline lookup yields CDR1 SGHVS and CDR2 FNYEAQ. The CDR3 runs to 13 residues. Trimming cost V 5 bases and J 4 bases; bases outside gene matches: 4. CDR3 amino acids: CASSPQGVYGYTF. The DNA for the CDR3 is TGTGCCAGCAGCCCGCAGGGGGTCTATGGCTACACCTTC.

The J gene is TRBJ1-3, the V gene TRBV9, with D possibly TRBD1 on 5 matching bases. The germline V gene has CDR1 SGDLS and CDR2 YYNGEE. V was pared by 0 bases and J by 2 bases, with 6 bases between. There are 14 residues in the CDR3. The CDR3 coding sequence is TGTGCCAGCAGCGTAGCCAGGGCTGGAAACACCATATATTTT. Translated, it gives CASSVARAGNTIYF.

V is TRBV7-6 and J is TRBJ2-1; TRBD2 matches 13 bases. The CDR3 consists of 15 residues. The V gene end was trimmed by 5 bases and the J gene end by 7 bases; junction bases not matched to a gene: 5. Germline V gives CDR1 SGHVS, CDR2 FNYEAQ. DNA for the CDR3: TGTGCCAGCAGCCATGCGACTAGCGGGAGGAATGAGCAGTTCTTC. Protein product: CASSHATSGRNEQFF.

V usage is TRBV6-1 and J usage is TRBJ2-7, with a weak D call TRBD1 (6 bases). The ends were cut back, 7 bases at V and 2 bases at J, with 12 bases in the middle. CDR3 size: 13 residues. CDR1 and CDR2 from the germline V gene are MNHNS and SASEGT. CDR3 in amino acids: CASNPQGTYEQYF. In DNA form, the CDR3 reads TGTGCCAGCAATCCACAGGGTACCTACGAGCAGTACTTC.

V is TRBV4-3 and J is TRBJ1-1; D possibly corresponds to TRBD1 (6 bases). The V gene lost 3 bases and the J gene lost 1 base, with 6 bases spanning the gap. Germline assignment: CDR1 LGHNA and CDR2 YSLEER. This CDR3 contains 13 residues. The CDR3 bases are TGCGCCAGCAGCCAGGACAGGAACACTGAAGCTTTCTTT. This gives the protein CASSQDRNTEAFF.

The chain recombines TRBV7-9 with TRBJ2-3; D possibly corresponds to TRBD2 (5 bases). V was cut by 0 bases and J by 5 bases, with 9 bases left in between. The CDR3 loop spans 14 amino acids. Germline loops: CDR1 SEHNR, CDR2 FQNEAQ (reference sequence). For the CDR3, the DNA is TGTGCCAGCAGCTTAGCCCTCGGGAAAGATACGCAGTATTTT. Translating gives CASSLALGKDTQYF.

The V gene is TRBV30, the J gene TRBJ1-5, with D unresolved. The V gene's germline CDR1 is GTSNPN and CDR2 SVGIG (reference sequence). Trimming removed 2 bases from V and 11 bases from J, with 10 bases in between. The CDR3 consists of 11 residues. CDR3 in amino acids: CAWSRERAQHF. The CDR3 DNA is TGTGCCTGGAGTAGAGAAAGAGCCCAGCATTTT.

CDR3 sequence: CASSDKQGSPFGNTIYF. The CDR3 nucleotides are TGTGCCAGCAGCGATAAACAGGGTTCCCCCTTCGGAAACACCATATATTTT. The chain links TRBV9 to TRBJ1-3, with TRBD1 as a possible D gene (6 bases). V lost 3 bases and J lost 4, with 20 bases in between. Germline-derived CDR1 and CDR2 are SGDLS and YYNGEE. This CDR3 has 17 residues.

The rearrangement uses TRBV7-3 and TRBJ1-1; D possibly corresponds to TRBD1 (5 bases). There are 14 residues in the CDR3. The germline V gene encodes CDR1 SGHTA and CDR2 FQGTGA. V was cut by 5 bases and J by 1 base, with 11 bases left in between. The CDR3 nucleotides read TGTGCCAGCAGCCTCTCAAGGGGGAACACTGAAGCTTTCTTT. As protein: CASSLSRGNTEAFF.

V usage is TRBV12-5 and J usage is TRBJ2-1; D is possibly TRBD1 (6 bases). CDR1 and CDR2 from the germline V gene are LGHNT and FRNRAP. The CDR3 totals 16 residues. V was shortened by 8 bases and J by 0 bases, with 17 bases between the two germline ends. The CDR3 DNA sequence: TGTGCTAGTTCCTCCCCACAGGGTAGCTCCTACAATGAGCAGTTCTTC. Protein product: CASSSPQGSSYNEQFF. Full variable domain (missing parts from reference TRBV12-5 and TRBJ2-1): DARVTQTPRHKVTEMGQEVTMRCQPILGHNTVFWYRQTMMQGLELLAYFRNRAPLDDSGMPKDRFSAEMPDATLATLKIQPSEPRDSAVYFCASSSPQGSSYNEQFFGPGTRLTVL.

V gene TRBV11-3 combines with J gene TRBJ2-1, with D possibly TRBD2 on 5 matching bases. The ends were cut back, 1 base at V and 9 bases at J, with 13 bases in the middle. CDR1 and CDR2 (germline): SGHNT, YENEEA. There are 14 residues in the CDR3. DNA for the CDR3: TGTGCCAGCAGCTTAGGGTCTCCCCGGGGTGAGCAGTTCTTC. This translates into CASSLGSPRGEQFF. The whole variable domain, filled in from reference TRBV11-3 and TRBJ2-1, reads EAGVVQSPRYKIIEKKQPVAFWCNPISGHNTLYWYLQNLGQGPELLIRYENEEAVDDSQLPKDRFSAERLKGVDSTLKIQPAELGDSAVYLCASSLGSPRGEQFFGPGTRLTVL.

This clone was counted only a few times. The V gene is TRBV6-5, the J gene TRBJ2-7; D gene uncertain. The CDR3 is 14 residues long. Germline V gives CDR1 MNHEY, CDR2 SVGAGI. The V end was cut by 8 bases, the J end by 2 bases, with 16 bases between. The CDR3 loop reads CASREQSPPYEQYF. Written as DNA, the CDR3 is TGTGCCAGCCGAGAGCAGTCACCTCCCTACGAGCAGTACTTC.

The chain recombines TRBV2 with TRBJ1-1, with D possibly being TRBD1 (5 bases). Germline assignment: CDR1 SNHLY and CDR2 FYNNEI. V lost 6 bases and J lost 0, with 17 bases in between. The CDR3 length is 16 residues. This CDR3 reads CASRKGLFSLNTEAFF. In DNA form, the CDR3 reads TGTGCCAGCAGGAAGGGACTGTTCAGCTTGAACACTGAAGCTTTCTTT.

With respect to this clone: A much larger clone lies one base from this, so it may be a read error. In the same sample, other DNA sequences code for this CDR3. V gene TRBV5-4 combines with J gene TRBJ1-2; 7 nucleotides align to TRBD1. Per the germline V gene, CDR1 is SGHNT and CDR2 is YYREEE (reference sequence). The CDR3 consists of 15 residues. CDR3 sequence: CAVSKQGVFGYGYTF. The CDR3 nucleotides are TGTGCCGTATCAAAGCAGGGGGTATTTGGCTATGGCTATACCTTC. The variable domain in full, completed from reference TRBV5-4 and TRBJ1-2, reads ETGVTQSPTHLIKTRGQQVTLRCSSQSGHNTVSWYQQALGQGPQFIFQYYREEENGRGNFPPRFSGLQFPNYSSELNVNALELDDSALYLCAVSKQGVFGYGYTFGSGTRLTVV.

The chain recombines TRBV5-1 with TRBJ2-7; tentative D call: TRBD2 (7 bases). Germline CDR1 is SGHRS and CDR2 is YFSETQ. CDR3 size: 15 residues. V was trimmed by 0 bases and J by 1 base, leaving 11 bases between them. The CDR3 DNA reads as TGCGCCAGCAGCTTGGGTGGGGGGGCGTCCTACGAGCAGTACTTC. Amino acid sequence: CASSLGGGASYEQYF.